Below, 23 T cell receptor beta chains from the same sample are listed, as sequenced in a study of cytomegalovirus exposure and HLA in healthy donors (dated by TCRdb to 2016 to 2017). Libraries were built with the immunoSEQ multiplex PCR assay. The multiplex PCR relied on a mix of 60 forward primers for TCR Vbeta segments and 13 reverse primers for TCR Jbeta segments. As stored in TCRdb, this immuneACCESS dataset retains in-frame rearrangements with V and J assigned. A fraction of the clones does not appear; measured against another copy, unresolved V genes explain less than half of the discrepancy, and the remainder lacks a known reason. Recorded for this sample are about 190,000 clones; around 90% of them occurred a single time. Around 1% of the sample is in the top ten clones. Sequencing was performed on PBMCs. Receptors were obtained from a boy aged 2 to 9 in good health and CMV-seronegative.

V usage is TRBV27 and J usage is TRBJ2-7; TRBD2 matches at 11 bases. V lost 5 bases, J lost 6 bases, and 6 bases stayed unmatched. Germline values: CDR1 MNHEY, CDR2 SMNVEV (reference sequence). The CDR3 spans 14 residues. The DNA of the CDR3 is TGTGCCAGCAGTATCAGGACTAGCGGGCTCGAGCAGTACTTC. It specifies CASSIRTSGLEQYF.

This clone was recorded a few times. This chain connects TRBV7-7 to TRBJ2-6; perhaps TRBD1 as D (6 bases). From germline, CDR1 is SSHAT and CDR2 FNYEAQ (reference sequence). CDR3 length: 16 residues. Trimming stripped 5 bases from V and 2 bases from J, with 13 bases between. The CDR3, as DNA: TGTGCCAGCAGCCCAACCAGGGGTACTGGGGCCAACGTCCTGACTTTC. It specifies CASSPTRGTGANVLTF.

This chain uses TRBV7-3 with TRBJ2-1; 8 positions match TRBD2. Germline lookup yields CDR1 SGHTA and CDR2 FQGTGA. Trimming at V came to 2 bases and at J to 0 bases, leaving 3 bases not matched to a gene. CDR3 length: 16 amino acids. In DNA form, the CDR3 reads TGTGCCAGCAGCTTATCCGCGGGAGGCTCCTACAATGAGCAGTTCTTC. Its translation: CASSLSAGGSYNEQFF.

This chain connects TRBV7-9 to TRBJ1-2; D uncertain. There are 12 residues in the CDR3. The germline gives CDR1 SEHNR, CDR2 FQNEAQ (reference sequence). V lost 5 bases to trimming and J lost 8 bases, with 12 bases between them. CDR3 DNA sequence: TGTGCCAGCAGCCTCGAGGCGGGCGGCTACACCTTC. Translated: CASSLEAGGYTF.

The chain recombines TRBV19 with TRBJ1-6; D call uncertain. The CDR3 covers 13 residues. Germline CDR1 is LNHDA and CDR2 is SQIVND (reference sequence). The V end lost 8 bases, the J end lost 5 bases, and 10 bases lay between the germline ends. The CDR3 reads CASLPGNNSPLHF. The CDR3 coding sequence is TGTGCCAGTCTTCCGGGGAATAATTCACCCCTCCACTTT.

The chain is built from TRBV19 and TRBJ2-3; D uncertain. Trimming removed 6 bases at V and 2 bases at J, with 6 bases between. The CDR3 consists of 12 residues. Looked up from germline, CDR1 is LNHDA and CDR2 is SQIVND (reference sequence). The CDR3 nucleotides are TGTGCCAGTAGGACATACACAGATACGCAGTATTTT. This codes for CASRTYTDTQYF.

CDR3 coding DNA: TGCGCCAGCAGCTTCGGGACTAGCGGGATTCAAGAGACCCAGTACTTC. It yields the protein CASSFGTSGIQETQYF. The chain links TRBV5-1 to TRBJ2-5; 13 positions match TRBD2. V trimming: 2 bases; J trimming: 2 bases; junction bases outside the gene matches: 3. This CDR3 contains 16 residues. Germline assignment: CDR1 SGHRS and CDR2 YFSETQ.

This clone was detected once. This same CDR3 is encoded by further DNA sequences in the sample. DNA for the CDR3: TGTGCCAGCAGCGCTGGCCCGGGACAGGGCAGCGAAAAACTGTTTTTT. As protein: CASSAGPGQGSEKLFF. This rearrangement joins TRBV9 to TRBJ1-4; 9 positions match TRBD1. Per germline, CDR1 SGDLS and CDR2 YYNGEE. The CDR3 is 16 amino acids. V shed 3 bases, J shed 8 bases, and the junction held 11 bases outside the gene matches.

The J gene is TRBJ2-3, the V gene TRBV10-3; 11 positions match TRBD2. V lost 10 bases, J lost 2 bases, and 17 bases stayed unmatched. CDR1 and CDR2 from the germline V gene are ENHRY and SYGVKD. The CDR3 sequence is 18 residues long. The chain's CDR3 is CATTNDSRLAGFTDTQYF. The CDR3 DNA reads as TGTGCCACCACGAACGATTCTAGACTAGCGGGGTTCACAGATACGCAGTATTTT.

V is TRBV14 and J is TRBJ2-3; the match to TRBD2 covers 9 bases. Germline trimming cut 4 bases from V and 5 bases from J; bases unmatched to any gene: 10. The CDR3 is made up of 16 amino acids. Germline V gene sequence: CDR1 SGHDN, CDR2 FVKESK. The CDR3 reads CASSLNLRRGGDTQYF. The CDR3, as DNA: TGTGCCAGCAGCCTCAACCTGCGGCGGGGGGGAGATACGCAGTATTTT.

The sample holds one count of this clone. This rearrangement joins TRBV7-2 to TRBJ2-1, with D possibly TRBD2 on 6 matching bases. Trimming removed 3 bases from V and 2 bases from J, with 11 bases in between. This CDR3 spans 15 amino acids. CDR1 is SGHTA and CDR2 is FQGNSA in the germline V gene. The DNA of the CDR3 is TGTGCCAGCAGCTTGGAGCGGGTTGCCTACAATGAGCAGTTCTTC. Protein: CASSLERVAYNEQFF.

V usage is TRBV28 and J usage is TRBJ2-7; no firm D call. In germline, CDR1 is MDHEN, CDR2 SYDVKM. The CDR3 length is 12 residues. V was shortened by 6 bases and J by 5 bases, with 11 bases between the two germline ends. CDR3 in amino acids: CASSHTFDEQYF. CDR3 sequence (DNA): TGTGCCAGCAGCCATACATTTGACGAGCAGTACTTC.

CDR3: CASSFYRGEDYGYTF. DNA of the CDR3: TGTGCCAGCAGCTTTTACAGGGGAGAGGACTATGGCTACACCTTC. V and J are TRBV5-6 and TRBJ1-2; 7 bases agree with TRBD1. From germline, CDR1 is SGHDT and CDR2 YYEEEE. V dropped 2 bases and J dropped 3; count of bases not matched to a gene: 7. This CDR3 comprises 15 residues.

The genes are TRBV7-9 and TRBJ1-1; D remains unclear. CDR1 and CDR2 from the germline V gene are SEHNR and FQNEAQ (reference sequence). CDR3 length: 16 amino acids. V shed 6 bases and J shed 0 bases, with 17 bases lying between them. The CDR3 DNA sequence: TGTGCCAGCAGACCCCCAGGCAATAAGCTGAACACTGAAGCTTTCTTT. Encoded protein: CASRPPGNKLNTEAFF.

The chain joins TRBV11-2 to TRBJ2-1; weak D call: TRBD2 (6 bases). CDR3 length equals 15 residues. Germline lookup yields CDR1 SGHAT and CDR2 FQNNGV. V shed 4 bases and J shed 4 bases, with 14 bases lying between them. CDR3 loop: CASSSYSGVYNEQFF. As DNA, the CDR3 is TGTGCCAGCAGCTCCTATAGCGGAGTTTACAATGAGCAGTTCTTC.

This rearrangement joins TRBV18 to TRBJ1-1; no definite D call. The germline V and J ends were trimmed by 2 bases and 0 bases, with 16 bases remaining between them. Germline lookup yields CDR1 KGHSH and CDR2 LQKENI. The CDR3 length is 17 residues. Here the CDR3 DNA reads TGTGCCAGCTCACCAGAACTTCGGAGTCTGATGAACACTGAAGCTTTCTTT. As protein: CASSPELRSLMNTEAFF.

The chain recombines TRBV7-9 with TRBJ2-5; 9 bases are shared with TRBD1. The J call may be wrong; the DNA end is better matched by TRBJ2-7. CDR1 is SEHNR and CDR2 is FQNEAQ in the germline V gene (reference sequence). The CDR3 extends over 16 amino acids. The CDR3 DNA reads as TGTGCCAGCAGCTTAGGTGGGAGGGACAGGGAAAACGAGCAGTACTTC. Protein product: CASSLGGRDRENEQYF.

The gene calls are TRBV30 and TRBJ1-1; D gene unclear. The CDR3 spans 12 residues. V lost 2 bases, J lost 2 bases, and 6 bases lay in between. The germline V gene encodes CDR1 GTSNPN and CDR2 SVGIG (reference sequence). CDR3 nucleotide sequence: TGTGCCTGGAGTCAGGAAAACACTGAAGCTTTCTTT. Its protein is CAWSQENTEAFF.

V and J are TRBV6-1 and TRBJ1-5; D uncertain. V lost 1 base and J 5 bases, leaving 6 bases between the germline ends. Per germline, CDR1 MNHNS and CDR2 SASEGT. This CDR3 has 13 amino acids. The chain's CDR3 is CASSEGGDQPQHF. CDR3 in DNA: TGTGCCAGCAGTGAAGGGGGAGATCAGCCCCAGCATTTT.

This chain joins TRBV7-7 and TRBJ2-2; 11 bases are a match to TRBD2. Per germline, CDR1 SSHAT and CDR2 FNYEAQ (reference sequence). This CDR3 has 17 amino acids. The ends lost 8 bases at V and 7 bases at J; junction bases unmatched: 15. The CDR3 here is CASAMGRLAGLGGELFF. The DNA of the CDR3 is TGTGCCAGCGCCATGGGTCGACTAGCGGGATTGGGCGGGGAGCTGTTTTTT. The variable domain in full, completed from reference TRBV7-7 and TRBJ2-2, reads GAGVSQSPRYKVTKRGQDVTLRCDPISSHATLYWYQQALGQGPEFLTYFNYEAQPDKSGLPSDRFSAERPEGSISTLTIQRTEQRDSAMYRCASAMGRLAGLGGELFFGEGSRLTVL.

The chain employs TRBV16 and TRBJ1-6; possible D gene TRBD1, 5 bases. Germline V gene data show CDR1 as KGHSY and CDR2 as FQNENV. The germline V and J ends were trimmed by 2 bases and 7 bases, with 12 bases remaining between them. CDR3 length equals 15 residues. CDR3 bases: TGTGCCAGCAGCCAAGGTGGGACTCACAATTCACCCCTCCACTTT. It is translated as CASSQGGTHNSPLHF.

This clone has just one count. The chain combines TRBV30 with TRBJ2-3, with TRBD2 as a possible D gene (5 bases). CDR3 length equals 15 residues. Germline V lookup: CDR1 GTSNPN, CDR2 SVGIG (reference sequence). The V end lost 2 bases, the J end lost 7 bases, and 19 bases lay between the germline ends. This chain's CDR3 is CAWSRGAVGVNTQYF. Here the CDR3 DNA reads TGTGCCTGGAGTAGAGGAGCGGTTGGGGTGAATACGCAGTATTTT.

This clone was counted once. CDR3 nucleotides: TGTGCCAGCAGTTTGAAACAGGGGGCCTACAATGAGCAGTTCTTC. Protein sequence: CASSLKQGAYNEQFF. The chain carries TRBV27 and TRBJ2-1, with TRBD1 matching over 8 bases. The CDR3 has 15 amino acids. Germline CDR1 MNHEY, CDR2 SMNVEV (reference sequence). The V segment lost 3 bases and the J segment 2 bases; nucleotides outside the gene matches: 3.